What follows are 27 T cell receptor beta chains derived from one specimen sequenced in a study of CD8+CD57+ T cells in acquired aplastic anemia. The template used for profiling TCR beta VDJ and CDR3 was genomic DNA. TCRdb used MiXCR to reprocess the reads, holding one entry per CDR3 protein. Counted here are around 430,000 distinct CDR3 sequences, more than 25% occurring once; the ten biggest clones make up 0.82%. All sequencing subjects had displayed CD8+CD57+ cell expansion on flow cytometry. The source material was sorted CD4+, CD8+, or CD8+CD57+ T cells (not recorded which) from PBMCs. The receptors come from a human donor with aplastic anemia.

This clonotype was seen many times. This chain uses TRBV6-1 with TRBJ2-5, with D possibly matching TRBD1 (6 bases). The length of the CDR3 is 13 residues. The germline V gene has CDR1 MNHNS and CDR2 SASEGT. The V gene lost 4 bases and the J gene lost 5 bases, with 11 bases spanning the gap. DNA of the CDR3: TGTGCCAGCAGTGCAGGGGCCGGGGAGACCCAGTACTTC. It codes for CASSAGAGETQYF.

This clonotype was seen a handful of times. The V and J genes are TRBV5-5 and TRBJ2-3; D is ambiguous. This CDR3 comprises 14 residues. CDR1 SGHKS and CDR2 YYEKEE come from the germline V gene (reference sequence). The V end was cut by 0 bases, the J end by 1 base, with 6 bases between. Written as DNA, the CDR3 is TGTGCCAGCAGCTTGGGGCAACGCACAGATACGCAGTATTTT. Protein product: CASSLGQRTDTQYF.

This clonotype was seen repeatedly, ten times or more. The chain couples TRBV15 to TRBJ1-1; TRBD1 matches 7 bases. V was pared by 3 bases and J by 4 bases, with 5 bases of the junction left unmatched. Germline V gives CDR1 LNHNV, CDR2 YYDKDF (reference sequence). This CDR3 is built from 14 residues. The CDR3 nucleotides read TGTGCCACCAGCAGTGGGCAGGGGGGCACTGAAGCTTTCTTT. It codes for CATSSGQGGTEAFF.

The chain combines TRBV5-4 with TRBJ2-7, with a possible D match to TRBD2 (7 bases). V was clipped by 5 bases and J by 6 bases, with 15 bases between them. The CDR3 has 13 residues. Germline V gene sequence: CDR1 SGHNT, CDR2 YYREEE (reference sequence). DNA for the CDR3: TGTGCCAGCAGTGGAGCAGGGGAGGGCGAGCAGTACTTC. Translating it yields CASSGAGEGEQYF.

This clonotype was counted only a few times. At one of its ends the junction is not consistent with the germline gene, which may arise from a read error. This sequence joins TRBV10-3 and TRBJ1-1; the match to TRBD1 covers 8 bases. The germline gives CDR1 ENHRY, CDR2 SYGVKD. The CDR3 runs to 15 residues. The CDR3 sequence: CASSQGRGRGTEAFF. The CDR3 coding sequence is TGTGCCAGCAGTCAAGGCAGGGGGCGAGGGACTGAAGCTTTCTTT.

Concerning this clonotype: This may stem from a read error, because a much larger clone lies one nucleotide away. The chain employs TRBV6-1 and TRBJ1-5; 8 nucleotides agree with TRBD1. Losses at the gene ends were 5 bases for V and 4 bases for J; bases not matched to a gene: 4. The CDR3 covers 14 residues. Germline V gives CDR1 MNHNS, CDR2 SASEGT. CDR3 DNA sequence: TGTGCCAGCAGTCGGGGACAGGAAAATCAGCCCCAGCATTTT. Its protein product is CASSRGQENQPQHF.

This clonotype has only a few counts. This chain joins TRBV25-1 and TRBJ2-3, with TRBD2 matching over 9 bases. V trimming: 2 bases; J trimming: 2 bases; junction bases outside the gene matches: 17. Germline V lookup: CDR1 MGHDK, CDR2 SYGVNS. CDR3 length: 20 residues. This chain's CDR3 is CASSEGVGTSTNDNTDTQYF. CDR3 bases: TGTGCCAGCAGTGAAGGGGTAGGGACTAGCACCAATGACAACACAGATACGCAGTATTTT. The whole variable domain, filled in from reference TRBV25-1 and TRBJ2-3, reads EADIYQTPRYLVIGTGKKITLECSQTMGHDKMYWYQQDPGMELHLIHYSYGVNSTEKGDLSSESTVSRIRTEHFPLTLESARPSHTSQYLCASSEGVGTSTNDNTDTQYFGPGTRLTVL.

This rearrangement joins TRBV7-8 to TRBJ2-3; D gene uncertain. Looked up from germline, CDR1 is SGHVS and CDR2 is FQNEAQ. The V end was cut by 8 bases, the J end by 0 bases, with 6 bases between. The CDR3 is 12 residues long. The CDR3 DNA reads TGTGCCAGCGGTCAGAGCACAGATACGCAGTATTTT. Encoded protein: CASGQSTDTQYF.

A few counts support this clonotype. The J gene is TRBJ2-4, the V gene TRBV2, with D uncertain. Germline lookup yields CDR1 SNHLY and CDR2 FYNNEI. Trimming cost V 5 bases and J 3 bases, with 11 bases left between them. The CDR3 runs to 14 residues. The CDR3 coding sequence is TGTGCCAGCAGTTTAAGGACGGTCAAAAACATTCAGTACTTC. It codes for CASSLRTVKNIQYF.

The chain employs TRBV20-1 and TRBJ2-7; no firm D call. Germline V gives CDR1 DFQATT, CDR2 SNEGSKA (reference sequence). The CDR3 is 12 amino acids. V shed 4 bases and J shed 3 bases, with 10 bases lying between them. CDR3 loop: CSAMGSGYEQYF. The CDR3 DNA follows: TGCAGTGCTATGGGCAGTGGCTACGAGCAGTACTTC.

This chain uses TRBV5-1 with TRBJ1-1; TRBD1 aligns across 9 bases. The length of the CDR3 is 15 residues. The J segment lost 0 bases and the V segment lost 4 bases, leaving 4 bases of the junction unmatched. From germline, CDR1 is SGHRS and CDR2 YFSETQ. The CDR3: CASSMDRGMNTEAFF. The CDR3 bases are TGCGCCAGCAGCATGGACAGGGGAATGAACACTGAAGCTTTCTTT.

Points on this clonotype: A read error is possible here, since a much larger clone lies one base away. The genes are TRBV2 and TRBJ2-6, with D hard to call. The germline gives CDR1 SNHLY, CDR2 FYNNEI. CDR3 length: 14 amino acids. V lost 8 bases, J lost 0 bases, and 8 bases lay in between. The CDR3 nucleotides read TGTGCCAGCCTGCGGCTCTCTGGGGCCAACGTCCTGACTTTC. Translated: CASLRLSGANVLTF.

Many counts were recorded for this clonotype. The CDR3 DNA reads as TGTGCCAGCAGGGAGACTAGTGAGGGCAACAATGAGCAGTTCTTC. Translated: CASRETSEGNNEQFF. The V call is TRBV2, the J call TRBJ2-1, with D maybe TRBD2 (6 bases). CDR1 is SNHLY and CDR2 is FYNNEI in the germline V gene. The V end lost 6 bases, the J end lost 5 bases, and 17 bases lay between the germline ends. There are 15 residues in the CDR3.

At least ten counts were recorded for this clonotype. The CDR3 protein is CASSASPGRNTEAFF. The CDR3 DNA reads TGTGCCAGCAGTGCGTCGCCAGGAAGGAACACTGAAGCTTTCTTT. The chain joins TRBV2 to TRBJ1-1; D remains unclear. The CDR3 is 15 residues long. V was cut by 4 bases and J by 1 base, with 13 bases left in between. In germline, CDR1 is SNHLY, CDR2 FYNNEI.

This clonotype occurred a few times. A clone one base away is much larger, so this may be a read error. The V and J genes are TRBV7-9 and TRBJ1-2; no firm D call. This CDR3 spans 13 amino acids. Per the germline V gene, CDR1 is SEHNR and CDR2 is FQNEAQ (reference sequence). The V and J ends lost 4 bases and 8 bases respectively, with 14 bases between them. CDR3 bases: TGTGCCAGCAGCTCCCCTGGGAACGTCGGCTACACCTTC. The encoded protein is CASSSPGNVGYTF.

This clonotype turned up a few times. V usage is TRBV5-8 and J usage is TRBJ1-4, with D unclear. Germline lookup yields CDR1 SGHTS and CDR2 YDEGEE. Trimming took 0 bases from V and 8 from J, leaving 8 bases between them. The CDR3 loop spans 13 amino acids. CDR3 sequence reads: CASSLARREKLFF. In DNA form, the CDR3 reads TGTGCCAGCAGCTTGGCGCGGAGAGAAAAACTGTTTTTT.

The sample holds a few counts of this clonotype. This chain links TRBV7-8 with TRBJ2-1; 7 bases are a match to TRBD1. The V gene end was trimmed by 1 base and the J gene end by 5 bases; junction bases not matched to a gene: 8. Per the germline V gene, CDR1 is SGHVS and CDR2 is FQNEAQ. CDR3 length: 16 amino acids. As DNA, the CDR3 is TGTGCCAGCAGCTTAGGTACGGCAGGGACAGACAATGAGCAGTTCTTC. Its protein is CASSLGTAGTDNEQFF.

CDR3 region: CASSGQGFPRAPLHF. CDR3 nucleotide sequence: TGTGCCAGCAGCGGACAGGGTTTTCCGCGTGCACCCCTCCACTTT. The V call is TRBV2, the J call TRBJ1-6; TRBD1 agrees at 8 bases. The CDR3 length is 15 residues. CDR1 and CDR2 (germline): SNHLY, FYNNEI. The V segment lost 6 bases and the J segment 11 bases; nucleotides outside the gene matches: 12.

The gene calls are TRBV2 and TRBJ1-2, with TRBD1 identical over 11 bases. This CDR3 is 11 amino acids long. V was clipped by 11 bases and J by 6 bases; unmatched bases: 2. CDR1 is SNHLY and CDR2 is FYNNEI in the germline V gene. This chain's CDR3 is CAGQGADGYTF. The CDR3 region has the DNA TGTGCCGGACAGGGGGCTGATGGCTACACCTTC.

This clonotype came up many times. The chain couples TRBV2 to TRBJ2-5; D perhaps matches TRBD1 (6 bases). Between the trimmed V and J ends, which lost 8 bases and 2 bases, there was a span of 15 bases. The germline gives CDR1 SNHLY, CDR2 FYNNEI. The CDR3 sequence is 14 residues long. The CDR3 is CASCYTGLQETQYF. The DNA for the CDR3 is TGTGCCAGCTGCTACACAGGGCTTCAAGAGACCCAGTACTTC. The full variable domain, with the rest looked up from reference TRBV2 and TRBJ2-5, is EPEVTQTPSHQVTQMGQEVILRCVPISNHLYFYWYRQILGQKVEFLVSFYNNEISEKSEIFDDQFSVERPDGSNFTLKIRSTKLEDSAMYFCASCYTGLQETQYFGPGTRLLVL.

Here the CDR3 DNA reads TGTGCCACCAGCAGAGATTGGGGGGTTTTTAACACCGGGGAGCTGTTTTTT. Its translation: CATSRDWGVFNTGELFF. The V call is TRBV15, the J call TRBJ2-2; D possibly corresponds to TRBD2 (6 bases). Germline CDR1 LNHNV, CDR2 YYDKDF (reference sequence). Trimming stripped 0 bases from V and 2 bases from J, with 13 bases between. There are 17 residues in the CDR3.

Many counts were recorded for this clonotype. This rearrangement joins TRBV19 to TRBJ1-4; D remains unclear. The CDR3 has 13 residues. Per germline, CDR1 LNHDA and CDR2 SQIVND (reference sequence). Trimming pared 1 base from V and 4 bases from J, leaving 4 bases between. CDR3 in DNA: TGTGCCAGTAGTATAGGTCGTAATGAAAAACTGTTTTTT. It encodes CASSIGRNEKLFF.

There are many counts of this clonotype. This chain uses TRBV2 with TRBJ2-1; 9 nucleotides agree with TRBD2. V was pared by 5 bases and J by 0 bases, with 5 bases of the junction left unmatched. The CDR3 totals 16 residues. Per the germline V gene, CDR1 is SNHLY and CDR2 is FYNNEI. Here the CDR3 DNA reads TGTGCCAGCAGTATGACTAGCGGAAGCTCCTACAATGAGCAGTTCTTC. Amino acids: CASSMTSGSSYNEQFF.

The CDR3 here is CASSEGGAQYF. Here the CDR3 DNA reads TGTGCCAGCAGTGAGGGGGGGGCCCAGTACTTC. The V and J genes are TRBV2 and TRBJ2-5; 7 bases agree with TRBD2. V shed 3 bases, J shed 9 bases, and the junction held 1 base outside the gene matches. The CDR3 has 11 amino acids. Germline CDR1 is SNHLY and CDR2 is FYNNEI.

This clonotype has a single count. The chain recombines TRBV29-1 with TRBJ2-7; D is uncertain. Looked up from germline, CDR1 is SQVTM and CDR2 is ANQGSEA. V lost 2 bases and J 1 base, leaving 12 bases between the germline ends. This CDR3 comprises 14 residues. CDR3 amino acids: CSVESGWGSYEQYF. The CDR3, as DNA: TGCAGCGTTGAATCCGGGTGGGGATCCTACGAGCAGTACTTC.

This chain links TRBV10-3 with TRBJ1-6; tentative D call: TRBD1 (5 bases). Germline loops: CDR1 ENHRY, CDR2 SYGVKD. Trimming pared 2 bases from V and 7 bases from J, leaving 12 bases between. The CDR3 extends over 15 amino acids. The CDR3, as DNA: TGTGCCATCAGTGAGAAGGGACCGAGCAATTCACCCCTCCACTTT. Its translation: CAISEKGPSNSPLHF.

V usage is TRBV6-1 and J usage is TRBJ2-7, with 14 bases matching TRBD2. The trim removed 5 bases at V and 5 bases at J, leaving 8 bases unmatched. The CDR3 has 16 amino acids. CDR1 MNHNS and CDR2 SASEGT come from the germline V gene. CDR3 in amino acids: CASSTTSGRVEDEQYF. For the CDR3, the DNA is TGTGCCAGCAGTACGACTAGCGGGAGGGTTGAAGACGAGCAGTACTTC.